The present TCR beta chain was sequenced within a study of T cells in Graves' hyperthyroidism and ophthalmopathy. Researchers took RNA transcripts and amplified the TCR beta CDR3 regions from them. The TCR CDR3 first-round RT-PCR relied on the HTBI primer set. One entry per CDR3 protein results from TCRdb running MiXCR on the multiplex PCR reads. There are 550,000 to 600,000 distinct CDR3 sequences in the sample; around 15% occur only once, and approximately 20% lies in the top ten. Uncontrolled infections, other autoimmune diseases, pregnancy or lactation led to exclusion of patients. The trim removed 3 bases at V and 8 bases at J, leaving 10 bases unmatched. CDR1 is LNHDA, CDR2 SQIVND, per germline (reference sequence). This CDR3 region has 15 residues.

What was sequenced was blood. The chain is built from TRBV19 and TRBJ2-1; the match to TRBD1 covers 7 bases. This clonotype was obtained from a woman younger than 30 with Graves' hyperthyroidism. CDR3 coding DNA: TGTGCCAGTAGTATCAGTCGACTACAGGGGTATGAGCAGTTCTTC. Amino acid sequence: CASSISRLQGYEQFF. The entire variable domain, with the rest obtained from reference TRBV19 and TRBJ2-1, is as follows: DGGITQSPKYLFRKEGQNVTLSCEQNLNHDAMYWYRQDPGQGLRLIYYSQIVNDFQKGDIAEGYSVSREKKESFPLTVTSAQKNPTAFYLCASSISRLQGYEQFFGPGTRLTVL.